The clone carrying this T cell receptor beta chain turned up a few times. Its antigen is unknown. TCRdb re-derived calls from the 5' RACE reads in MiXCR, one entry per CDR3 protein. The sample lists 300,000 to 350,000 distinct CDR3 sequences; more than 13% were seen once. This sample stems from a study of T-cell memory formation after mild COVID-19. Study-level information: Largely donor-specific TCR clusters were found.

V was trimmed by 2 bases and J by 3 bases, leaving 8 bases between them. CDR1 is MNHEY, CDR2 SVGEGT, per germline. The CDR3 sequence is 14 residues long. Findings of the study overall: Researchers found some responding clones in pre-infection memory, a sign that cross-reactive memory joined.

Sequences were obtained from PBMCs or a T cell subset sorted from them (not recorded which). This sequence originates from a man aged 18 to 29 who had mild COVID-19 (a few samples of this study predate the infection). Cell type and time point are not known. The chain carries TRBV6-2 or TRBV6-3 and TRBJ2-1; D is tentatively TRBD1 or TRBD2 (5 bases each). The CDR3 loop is CASSYVGVYNEQFF. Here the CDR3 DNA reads TGTGCCAGCAGTTACGTGGGGGTCTACAATGAGCAGTTCTTC.